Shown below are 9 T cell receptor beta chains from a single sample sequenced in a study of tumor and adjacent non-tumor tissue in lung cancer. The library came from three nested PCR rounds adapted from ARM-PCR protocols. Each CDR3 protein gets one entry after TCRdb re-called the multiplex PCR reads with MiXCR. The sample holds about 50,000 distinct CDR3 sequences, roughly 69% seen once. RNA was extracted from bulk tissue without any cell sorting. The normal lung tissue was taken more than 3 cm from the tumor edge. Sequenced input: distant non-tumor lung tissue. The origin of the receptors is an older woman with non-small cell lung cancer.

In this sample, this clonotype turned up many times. The CDR3 nucleotides are TGTGCCAGCAGCCTTACCGACACCTACAATGAGCAGTTCTTC. As protein: CASSLTDTYNEQFF. J is TRBJ2-1 and V is TRBV28; D is unresolved. The CDR3 sequence is 14 residues long. Between the trimmed V and J ends, which lost 6 bases and 2 bases, there was a span of 11 bases. Germline V gives CDR1 MDHEN, CDR2 SYDVKM.

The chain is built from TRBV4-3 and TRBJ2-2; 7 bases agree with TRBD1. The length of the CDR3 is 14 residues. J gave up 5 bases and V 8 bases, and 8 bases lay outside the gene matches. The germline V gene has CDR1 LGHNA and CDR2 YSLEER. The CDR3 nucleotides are TGCGCCAGCTCCGGGACAGTGTGGACCGGGGAGCTGTTTTTT. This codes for CASSGTVWTGELFF.

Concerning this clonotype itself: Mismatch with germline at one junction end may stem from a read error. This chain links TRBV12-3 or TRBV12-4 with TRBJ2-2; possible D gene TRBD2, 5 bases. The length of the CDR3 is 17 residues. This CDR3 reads CASSFPLAEAKTGELFF. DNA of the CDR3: TGTGCCAGCAGTTTCCCCCTGGCAGAGGCGAAGACCGGGGAACTGTTTTTT.

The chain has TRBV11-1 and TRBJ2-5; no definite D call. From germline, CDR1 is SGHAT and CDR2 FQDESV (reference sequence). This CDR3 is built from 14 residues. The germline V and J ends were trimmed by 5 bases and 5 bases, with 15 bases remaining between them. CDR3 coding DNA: TGTGCCAGCAGCCATCGGAGAGGAAGGGAGACCCAGTACTTC. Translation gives CASSHRRGRETQYF. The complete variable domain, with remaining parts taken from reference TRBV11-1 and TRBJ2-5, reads EAEVAQSPRYKITEKSQAVAFWCDPISGHATLYWYRQILGQGPELLVQFQDESVVDDSQLPKDRFSAERLKGVDSTLKIQPAELGDSAMYLCASSHRRGRETQYFGPGTRLLVL.

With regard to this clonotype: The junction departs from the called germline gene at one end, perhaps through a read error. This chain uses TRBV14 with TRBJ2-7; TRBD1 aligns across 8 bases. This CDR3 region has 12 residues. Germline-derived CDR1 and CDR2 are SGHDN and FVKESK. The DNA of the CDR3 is TGTGCCAGCAACCAGGACAGGGCCCGGCAGTATTTC. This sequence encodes CASNQDRARQYF.

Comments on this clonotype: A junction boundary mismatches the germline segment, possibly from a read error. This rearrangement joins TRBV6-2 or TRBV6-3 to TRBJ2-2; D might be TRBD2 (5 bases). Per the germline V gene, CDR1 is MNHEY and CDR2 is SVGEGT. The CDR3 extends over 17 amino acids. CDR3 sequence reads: CASSYTQQRANTGKLFF. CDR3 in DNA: TGCGCCAGCAGTTACACCCAACAGAGGGCCAACACCGGGAAGCTATTTTTT.

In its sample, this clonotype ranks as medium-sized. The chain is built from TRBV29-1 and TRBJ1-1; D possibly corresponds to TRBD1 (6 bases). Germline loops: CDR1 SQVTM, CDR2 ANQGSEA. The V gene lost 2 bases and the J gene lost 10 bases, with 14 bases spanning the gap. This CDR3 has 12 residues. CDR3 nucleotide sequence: TGCAGCGTTGAACCTCAACAGGGTGCAGCTTTCTTT. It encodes CSVEPQQGAAFF.

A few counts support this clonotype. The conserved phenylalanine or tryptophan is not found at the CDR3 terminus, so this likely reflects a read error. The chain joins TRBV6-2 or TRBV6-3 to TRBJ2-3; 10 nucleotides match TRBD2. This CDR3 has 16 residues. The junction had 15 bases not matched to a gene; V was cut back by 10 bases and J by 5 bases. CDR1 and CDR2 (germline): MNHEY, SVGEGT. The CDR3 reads CANTAVHLAGEDTQYL. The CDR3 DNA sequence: TGTGCCAACACCGCCGTTCACCTAGCGGGAGAAGATACGCAGTATCTT.

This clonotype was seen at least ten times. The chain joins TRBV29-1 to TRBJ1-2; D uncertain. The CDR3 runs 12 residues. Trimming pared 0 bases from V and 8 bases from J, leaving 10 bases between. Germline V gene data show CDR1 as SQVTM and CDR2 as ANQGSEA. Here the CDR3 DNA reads TGCAGCGTTGAAGACCCCGGCCGCGGCTACACCTTC. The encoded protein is CSVEDPGRGYTF.